These T cell receptor beta chains were read from a single sample in a study of CD8+ T cells in alopecia areata. The protocol was immunoSEQ multiplex PCR, while the TCRdb copy is restricted to in-frame clones and leaves out a portion. Found here are over 150,000 clones, around 50% of them singletons; the top ten hold 10% to 15%. The sample consisted of CD8+ T cells sorted from blood, taken at week 24, from a patient treated with tofacitinib. These receptors came from a human donor with alopecia areata. Each CDR3 is given with its conserved first and last residue. The D gene is left open where the match is weak. Rows may omit the clone size; those that give it use once, few, many or a size class.

J gene: TRBJ2-1; D gene: -; V gene: TRBV30; clone size: -; CDR3 DNA: TGTGCCTGGAGAGGCTACAATGAGCAGTTCTTC; CDR3 protein: CAWRGYNEQFF
J gene: TRBJ1-1; D gene: -; V gene: TRBV6-5; clone size: few; CDR3 DNA: TGTGCCAGCAGTTACGCGTACTCCCCTGAAGCTTTCTTT; CDR3 protein: CASSYAYSPEAFF
J gene: TRBJ1-1; D gene: -; V gene: TRBV9; clone size: few; CDR3 DNA: TGTGCCAGCAGCGTAGTAGGGGAAGCTTTCTTT; CDR3 protein: CASSVVGEAFF
J gene: TRBJ2-7; D gene: -; V gene: TRBV2; clone size: -; CDR3 DNA: TGTGCCAGCAGTGTAGGTTACGAGCAGTACTTC; CDR3 protein: CASSVGYEQYF
J gene: TRBJ2-1; D gene: TRBD2; V gene: TRBV25-1; clone size: -; CDR3 DNA: TGTGCCAGCAGTGAAGGAGCGGGGGAATCCTACAATGAGCAGTTCTTC; CDR3 protein: CASSEGAGESYNEQFF
J gene: TRBJ2-1; D gene: -; V gene: TRBV9; clone size: many; CDR3 DNA: TGTGCCAGCAGTGGGACGGAGCAGTTCTTC; CDR3 protein: CASSGTEQFF
J gene: TRBJ1-1; D gene: -; V gene: TRBV7-9; clone size: -; CDR3 DNA: TGTGCCAGCAGCTTAGCAAGGAACACTGAAGCTTTCTTT; CDR3 protein: CASSLARNTEAFF
J gene: TRBJ1-1; D gene: TRBD1; V gene: TRBV7-7; clone size: -; CDR3 DNA: TGTGCTAGCAGTGGAAACAGGGGGAACACTGAAGCTTTCTTT; CDR3 protein: CASSGNRGNTEAFF
J gene: TRBJ2-5; D gene: TRBD1; V gene: TRBV7-2; clone size: -; CDR3 DNA: TGTGCCAGCAGCCGCGGACAGGGGAGAGTAGAGACCCAGTACTTC; CDR3 protein: CASSRGQGRVETQYF
J gene: TRBJ2-5; D gene: -; V gene: TRBV10-3; clone size: -; CDR3 DNA: TGTGCCACCAACCCTGACGCTGCGGAGACCCAGTACTTC; CDR3 protein: CATNPDAAETQYF
J gene: TRBJ1-1; D gene: TRBD1; V gene: TRBV7-9; clone size: -; CDR3 DNA: TGTGCCAGCAGCCTTCTCCAGGGGGCCTATACTGAAGCTTTCTTT; CDR3 protein: CASSLLQGAYTEAFF
J gene: TRBJ2-1; D gene: TRBD2; V gene: TRBV27; clone size: -; CDR3 DNA: TGTGCCAGCAGTCTTACAGTTAGCGGGAACTACAATGAGCAGTTCTTC; CDR3 protein: CASSLTVSGNYNEQFF
J gene: TRBJ1-2; D gene: TRBD1; V gene: TRBV7-3; clone size: -; CDR3 DNA: TGTGCCAGCACCTCGCCCCGGGACAGGGGCCATGGCTACACCTTC; CDR3 protein: CASTSPRDRGHGYTF
J gene: TRBJ1-1; D gene: -; V gene: TRBV2; clone size: -; CDR3 DNA: TGTGCCAGCGGGCGGACAGCGAACACTGAAGCTTTCTTT; CDR3 protein: CASGRTANTEAFF
J gene: TRBJ2-1; D gene: TRBD1; V gene: TRBV13; clone size: -; CDR3 DNA: TGTGCAGATAGACAGGGGGGGAATGAGCAGTTCTTC; CDR3 protein: CADRQGGNEQFF
J gene: TRBJ2-3; D gene: -; V gene: TRBV27; clone size: -; CDR3 DNA: TGTGCCAGCAGTTTAGGTCGGACAGATACGCAGTATTTT; CDR3 protein: CASSLGRTDTQYF
J gene: TRBJ1-1; D gene: -; V gene: TRBV5-5; clone size: few; CDR3 DNA: TGTGCCAGCAGCTTGGGGATGAACACTGAAGCTTTCTTT; CDR3 protein: CASSLGMNTEAFF
J gene: TRBJ2-5; D gene: -; V gene: TRBV23-1; clone size: few; CDR3 DNA: TGCGCCAGCCCGGACCGGCCCGTGGGACAAGAGACCCAGTACTTC; CDR3 protein: CASPDRPVGQETQYF
J gene: TRBJ2-1; D gene: TRBD2; V gene: TRBV5-6; clone size: -; CDR3 DNA: TGTGCCAGCAGCTTGTCGAAGACTAGCGGGGGACTGTCCTACAATGAGCAGTTCTTC; CDR3 protein: CASSLSKTSGGLSYNEQFF
J gene: TRBJ2-5; D gene: TRBD1; V gene: TRBV5-1; clone size: -; CDR3 DNA: TGCGCCAGCAGACCCAATCACGGGACAGGGAGGAAAGAGACCCAGTACTTC; CDR3 protein: CASRPNHGTGRKETQYF
J gene: TRBJ1-1; D gene: -; V gene: TRBV25-1; clone size: -; CDR3 DNA: TGTGCCAGCAGTGAATTACAGGCGGGGAACACTGAAGCTTTCTTT; CDR3 protein: CASSELQAGNTEAFF
J gene: TRBJ2-5; D gene: -; V gene: TRBV13; clone size: -; CDR3 DNA: TGTGCCAGCAGCTTAGGGATCCTCCTTGAGACCCAGTACTTC; CDR3 protein: CASSLGILLETQYF
J gene: TRBJ2-7; D gene: -; V gene: TRBV7-2; clone size: -; CDR3 DNA: TGTGCCAGCAGCTACAGAAGGGACCCCCACGAGCAGTACTTC; CDR3 protein: CASSYRRDPHEQYF
J gene: TRBJ2-2; D gene: TRBD1; V gene: TRBV29-1; clone size: -; CDR3 DNA: TGCAGCGTCTGGGACAGTAATACCGGGGAGCTGTTTTTT; CDR3 protein: CSVWDSNTGELFF
J gene: TRBJ1-6; D gene: -; V gene: TRBV6-5; clone size: -; CDR3 DNA: TGTGCCAGCACCACAGGGTATTCCTTAGATTCACCCCTCCACTTT; CDR3 protein: CASTTGYSLDSPLHF
J gene: TRBJ1-5; D gene: -; V gene: TRBV10-3; clone size: -; CDR3 DNA: TGTGCCATCAGTGAGTCGACAGGTGGGAATCAGCCCCAGCATTTT; CDR3 protein: CAISESTGGNQPQHF
J gene: TRBJ2-7; D gene: TRBD1; V gene: TRBV29-1; clone size: once; CDR3 DNA: TGCAGCGTGTGGACAGGTGTCTCCTACGAGCAGTACTTC; CDR3 protein: CSVWTGVSYEQYF
J gene: TRBJ1-1; D gene: TRBD1; V gene: TRBV18; clone size: -; CDR3 DNA: TGTGCCAGCTCACGTACAGGGGGCACTGAAGCTTTCTTT; CDR3 protein: CASSRTGGTEAFF
J gene: TRBJ1-2; D gene: TRBD1; V gene: TRBV6-5; clone size: few; CDR3 DNA: TGTGCCAGCAGTTACGGGACAGGGGGAAACTATGGCTACACCTTC; CDR3 protein: CASSYGTGGNYGYTF
J gene: TRBJ1-5; D gene: -; V gene: TRBV6-6; clone size: -; CDR3 DNA: TGTGCCAGCAGTTACGCAAGGGGTCAGCCCCAGCATTTT; CDR3 protein: CASSYARGQPQHF
J gene: TRBJ1-2; D gene: -; V gene: TRBV4-1; clone size: few; CDR3 DNA: TGCGCCAGCAGCCTTAACCTCGGCGGTGGCTACACCTTC; CDR3 protein: CASSLNLGGGYTF
J gene: TRBJ2-5; D gene: TRBD2; V gene: TRBV7-2; clone size: -; CDR3 DNA: TGTGCCAGCAGCTTCCTCTCTGCGGGGGAGCAAGAGACCCAGTACTTC; CDR3 protein: CASSFLSAGEQETQYF
J gene: TRBJ2-5; D gene: TRBD2; V gene: TRBV2; clone size: once; CDR3 DNA: TGTGCCAGCAGTGAAGTTACTAGCGATCTCGGAGAGACCCAGTACTTC; CDR3 protein: CASSEVTSDLGETQYF
J gene: TRBJ2-5; D gene: -; V gene: TRBV2; clone size: -; CDR3 DNA: TGTGCCAGCAGTGAGGGGGGTAGGAGCCAAGAGACCCAGTACTTC; CDR3 protein: CASSEGGRSQETQYF
J gene: TRBJ2-7; D gene: -; V gene: TRBV5-1; clone size: few; CDR3 DNA: TGCGCCAGCAGCCTCACAGGGTACACCTACGAGCAGTACTTC; CDR3 protein: CASSLTGYTYEQYF
J gene: TRBJ2-7; D gene: -; V gene: TRBV29-1; clone size: -; CDR3 DNA: TGCAGCGCCCATCCGTCCAGCTCCTACGAGCAGTACTTC; CDR3 protein: CSAHPSSSYEQYF
J gene: TRBJ2-7; D gene: -; V gene: TRBV5-1; clone size: -; CDR3 DNA: TGCGCCAGCAGTTACGGGACGCCGGTGTGGGAGCAGTACTTC; CDR3 protein: CASSYGTPVWEQYF